The 15 T cell receptor beta chains reported below all come from one sample, sequenced in a study of cytomegalovirus exposure and HLA in healthy donors. The PCR employed 60 Vbeta primers together with 13 Jbeta primers. Generated by immunoSEQ multiplex PCR, the TCRdb table keeps only in-frame clones and is missing some. Of some 96,000 clones listed, roughly 80% were seen once; the top ten hold 7.1%. The sample comprised PBMCs. These receptors were collected from a man aged 35 to 55 in good health and CMV-seropositive.

This clone is labeled medium-sized. The chain employs TRBV6-5 and TRBJ1-1, with D unclear. Germline CDR1 and CDR2: MNHEY and SVGAGI. The CDR3 covers 12 residues. V gave up 8 bases and J gave up 8 bases, with 15 bases separating them. The CDR3 spells CASWPAAGEAFF. Written as DNA, the CDR3 is TGTGCCAGCTGGCCGGCGGCCGGGGAAGCTTTCTTT.

The rearrangement joins TRBV7-6 to TRBJ2-7; the D gene is possibly TRBD1 (6 bases). V lost 5 bases and J lost 2, with 19 bases in between. Germline-derived CDR1 and CDR2 are SGHVS and FNYEAQ. The CDR3 has 16 residues. The CDR3 nucleotides read TGTGCCAGCAGCCCCTCTGTCTACGGGACAACCTACGAGCAGTACTTC. It yields the protein CASSPSVYGTTYEQYF.

The V and J genes are TRBV18 and TRBJ2-5, with a possible D match to TRBD1 (6 bases). Trimming stripped 5 bases from V and 4 bases from J, with 20 bases between. Per the germline V gene, CDR1 is KGHSH and CDR2 is LQKENI. The CDR3 is 16 amino acids. Here the CDR3 reads CASSSRRTGMGETQYF. In DNA form, the CDR3 reads TGTGCCAGCTCATCAAGACGAACAGGGATGGGAGAGACCCAGTACTTC.

This chain joins TRBV5-4 and TRBJ1-5, with D maybe TRBD1 (6 bases). The CDR3 runs 16 residues. V was pared by 4 bases and J by 0 bases, with 14 bases between. From germline, CDR1 is SGHNT and CDR2 YYREEE (reference sequence). CDR3 nucleotide sequence: TGTGCCAGCAGCGGAACTCCAGGGGCTAGCAATCAGCCCCAGCATTTT. Translated: CASSGTPGASNQPQHF.

The rearrangement uses TRBV21-1 and TRBJ1-5; the D call in the table, TRBD1, was not verified against the DNA. TRBV21-1 is termed a pseudogene. The CDR3 spans 17 residues. The DNA for the CDR3 is TGTGCCAGCAGCAAAAAAAATGGGCAGGGGAGCAATCAGCCCCAGCATTTT. The encoded protein is CASSKKNGQGSNQPQHF.

The chain links TRBV10-2 to TRBJ2-7, with D uncertain. This CDR3 comprises 13 residues. V was shortened by 7 bases and J by 6 bases, with 16 bases between the two germline ends. Germline values: CDR1 WSHSY, CDR2 SAAADI. The CDR3 DNA sequence: TGCGCCAGCATCGTCCCCACTACGGGCGAGCAGTACTTC. Its translation: CASIVPTTGEQYF.

The gene calls are TRBV6-4 and TRBJ1-2; 7 bases align to TRBD1. J was trimmed by 4 bases and V by 0 bases; bases with no gene match: 8. The CDR3 sequence is 16 residues long. Per germline, CDR1 MRHNA and CDR2 SNTAGT. CDR3: CASSDSEGGRGYGYTF. The CDR3 DNA is TGTGCCAGCAGTGACTCCGAAGGGGGCCGGGGCTATGGCTACACCTTC.

The V gene is TRBV11-2, the J gene TRBJ2-1, with 9 bases aligning to TRBD2. Germline CDR1 and CDR2: SGHAT and FQNNGV. There are 14 residues in the CDR3. V lost 2 bases and J lost 9; bases outside the gene matches: 5. CDR3 protein: CASSLSSGGGEQFF. The CDR3 bases are TGTGCCAGCAGCTTAAGTAGCGGGGGTGGTGAGCAGTTCTTC.

This chain joins TRBV19 and TRBJ2-5, with TRBD2 matching 9 bases. J was trimmed by 5 bases and V by 7 bases; bases with no gene match: 8. Germline CDR1 reads LNHDA; CDR2 reads SQIVND (reference sequence). The CDR3 sequence is 14 residues long. The CDR3 nucleotides read TGTGCCAGTAAGTTGGCTAGCGGGACCGAGACCCAGTACTTC. Amino acids: CASKLASGTETQYF.

This chain uses TRBV29-1 with TRBJ1-5; TRBD1 aligns across 8 bases. The germline V gene encodes CDR1 SQVTM and CDR2 ANQGSEA. The V and J ends lost 4 bases and 6 bases, in that order; junction bases with no gene match: 5. This CDR3 region has 13 residues. The CDR3 DNA is TGCAGCGTTGCGGGACAGGTTGGTCAGCCCCAGCATTTT. Protein product: CSVAGQVGQPQHF.

This chain uses TRBV4-3 with TRBJ2-1, with 7 bases identical to TRBD2. The CDR3 has 17 residues. The junction had 7 bases not matched to a gene; V was cut back by 1 base and J by 1 base. Germline V gene data show CDR1 as LGHNA and CDR2 as YSLEER. The CDR3 loop is CASSQGPGGLSYNEQFF. The DNA of the CDR3 is TGCGCCAGCAGCCAAGGGCCGGGAGGATTGTCCTACAATGAGCAGTTCTTC.

This clone showed up just a few times. J is TRBJ2-2 and V is TRBV5-1; 7 nucleotides line up with TRBD1. V lost 0 bases, J lost 2 bases, and 4 bases stayed unmatched. Germline V gene lookup returns CDR1 SGHRS and CDR2 YFSETQ. The CDR3 consists of 16 residues. The CDR3 region is CASSLGGQPNTGELFF. Here the CDR3 DNA reads TGCGCCAGCAGCTTGGGGGGACAGCCTAACACCGGGGAGCTGTTTTTT.

The chain links TRBV11-2 to TRBJ2-7; maybe TRBD2 (6 bases). The CDR3 runs 14 residues. Germline loops: CDR1 SGHAT, CDR2 FQNNGV. Deletions cut 4 bases from V and 3 bases from J, with 13 bases between. This chain's CDR3 is CASSSPRGNYEQYF. The CDR3 coding sequence is TGTGCCAGCAGCTCCCCACGCGGGAACTACGAGCAGTACTTC.

This CDR3 is CASSLDGRANSPLHF. The CDR3 DNA reads TGTGCCAGCAGCTTAGATGGCAGGGCGAATTCACCCCTCCACTTT. The chain recombines TRBV7-8 with TRBJ1-6, with D tentatively TRBD1 (5 bases). V lost 1 base and J lost 7, with 11 bases in between. This CDR3 has 15 residues. Per germline, CDR1 SGHVS and CDR2 FQNEAQ. Filled out from reference TRBV7-8 and TRBJ1-6, the complete variable domain reads GAGVSQSPRYKVAKRGQDVALRCDPISGHVSLFWYQQALGQGPEFLTYFQNEAQLDKSGLPSDRFFAERPEGSVSTLKIQRTQQEDSAVYLCASSLDGRANSPLHFGNGTRLTVT.

The chain couples TRBV6-5 to TRBJ2-2; TRBD2 might be the D (5 bases). CDR3 size: 14 residues. V lost 4 bases to trimming and J lost 4 bases, with 10 bases between them. Germline CDR1 is MNHEY and CDR2 is SVGAGI. CDR3 nucleotides: TGTGCCAGCAGTTTTGGGAGAGGCACCGGGGAGCTGTTTTTT. Its protein is CASSFGRGTGELFF.